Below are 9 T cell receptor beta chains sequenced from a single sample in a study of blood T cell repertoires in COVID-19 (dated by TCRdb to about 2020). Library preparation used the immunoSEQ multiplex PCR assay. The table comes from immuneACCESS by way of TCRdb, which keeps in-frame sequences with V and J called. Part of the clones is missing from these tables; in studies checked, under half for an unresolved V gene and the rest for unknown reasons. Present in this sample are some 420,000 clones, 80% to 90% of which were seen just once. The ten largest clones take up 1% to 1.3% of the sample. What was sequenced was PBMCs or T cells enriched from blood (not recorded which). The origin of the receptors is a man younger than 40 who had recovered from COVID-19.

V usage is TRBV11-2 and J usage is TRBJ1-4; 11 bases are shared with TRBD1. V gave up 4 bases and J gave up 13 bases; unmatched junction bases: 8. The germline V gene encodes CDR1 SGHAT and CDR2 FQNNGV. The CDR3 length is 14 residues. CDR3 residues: CASSSPGQGDGLFF. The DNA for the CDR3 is TGTGCCAGCAGCTCCCCGGGACAGGGGGACGGACTGTTTTTT.

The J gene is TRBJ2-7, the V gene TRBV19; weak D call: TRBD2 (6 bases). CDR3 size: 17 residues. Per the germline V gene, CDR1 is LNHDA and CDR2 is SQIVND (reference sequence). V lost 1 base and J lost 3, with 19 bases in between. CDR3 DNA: TGTGCCAGTAGTATAGGGGGAGGATCGGATGCCTTCTACGAGCAGTACTTC. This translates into CASSIGGGSDAFYEQYF.

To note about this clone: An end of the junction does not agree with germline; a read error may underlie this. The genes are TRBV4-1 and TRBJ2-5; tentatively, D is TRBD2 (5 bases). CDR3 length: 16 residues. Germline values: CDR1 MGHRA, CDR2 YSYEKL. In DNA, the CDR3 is TGCGTCAGCAGCCCCAAGGAAATTACGGGGCAAGAGACCCAGTACTTC. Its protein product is CVSSPKEITGQETQYF.

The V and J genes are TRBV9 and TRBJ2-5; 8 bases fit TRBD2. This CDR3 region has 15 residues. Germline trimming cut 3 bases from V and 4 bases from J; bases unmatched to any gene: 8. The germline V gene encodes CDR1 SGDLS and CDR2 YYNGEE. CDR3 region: CASSAGGGSGETQYF. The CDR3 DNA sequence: TGTGCCAGCAGCGCCGGGGGGGGCTCCGGAGAGACCCAGTACTTC.

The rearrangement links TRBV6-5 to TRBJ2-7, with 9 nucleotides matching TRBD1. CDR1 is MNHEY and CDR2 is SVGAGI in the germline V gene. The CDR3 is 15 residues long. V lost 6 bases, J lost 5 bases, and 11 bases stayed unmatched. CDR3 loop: CASSVGGTGRNEQYF. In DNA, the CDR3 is TGTGCCAGCAGCGTGGGCGGGACAGGGAGAAACGAGCAGTACTTC.

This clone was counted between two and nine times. As DNA, the CDR3 is TGTGCCAGCAGTGTCCGCAGGGATAACACCGGGGAGCTGTTTTTT. Its protein product is CASSVRRDNTGELFF. J is TRBJ2-2 and V is TRBV2, with a possible D match to TRBD1 (5 bases). The V end lost 4 bases, the J end lost 2 bases, and 11 bases lay between the germline ends. This CDR3 is built from 15 residues. Germline assignment: CDR1 SNHLY and CDR2 FYNNEI.

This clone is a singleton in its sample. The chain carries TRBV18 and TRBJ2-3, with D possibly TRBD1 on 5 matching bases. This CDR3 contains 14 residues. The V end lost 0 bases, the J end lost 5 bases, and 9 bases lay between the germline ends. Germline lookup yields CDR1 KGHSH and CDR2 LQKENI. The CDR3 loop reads CASSPPTREDTQYF. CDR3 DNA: TGTGCCAGCTCACCACCAACCAGGGAAGATACGCAGTATTTT.

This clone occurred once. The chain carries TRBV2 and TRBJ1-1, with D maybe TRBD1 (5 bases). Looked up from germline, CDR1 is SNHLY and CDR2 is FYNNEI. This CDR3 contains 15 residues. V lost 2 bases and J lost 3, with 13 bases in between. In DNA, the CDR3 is TGTGCCAGCAGTGAATGGTCCAGGGCGGACACTGAAGCTTTCTTT. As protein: CASSEWSRADTEAFF.

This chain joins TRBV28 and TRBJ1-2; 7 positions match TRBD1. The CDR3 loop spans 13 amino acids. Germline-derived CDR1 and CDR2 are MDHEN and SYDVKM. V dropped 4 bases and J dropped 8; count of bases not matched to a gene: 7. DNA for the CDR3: TGTGCCAGCAGTTCTGACAGGGAAGAGGGCTACACCTTC. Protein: CASSSDREEGYTF.